This TCR beta chain was identified during a study of cytomegalovirus exposure and HLA in healthy donors. This CDR3 is built from 13 residues. Germline values: CDR1 SQVTM, CDR2 ANQGSEA. After removal of 4 bases from V and 2 bases from J, the junction contained 0 bases not matched to a gene. The PCR used 60 Vbeta and 13 Jbeta primers. Data came from immunoSEQ multiplex PCR; TCRdb stores just in-frame clones and leaves some out. This table has about 160,000 clones, roughly 80% appearing once. This clone has more than one count but fewer than ten. This clonotype was sampled from a male donor in good health and CMV-seronegative. The sequenced sample was PBMCs. V is TRBV29-1 and J is TRBJ1-2; 11 bases line up with TRBD1. The CDR3 DNA sequence: TGCAGCGTTGGGGACAGGGGGAACTATGGCTACACCTTC. Its protein product is CSVGDRGNYGYTF. The whole variable domain, filled in from reference TRBV29-1 and TRBJ1-2, reads SAVISQKPSRDICQRGTSLTIQCQVDSQVTMMFWYRQQPGQSLTLIATANQGSEATYESGFVIDKFPISRPNLTFSTLTVSNMSPEDSSIYLCSVGDRGNYGYTFGSGTRLTVV.